This TCR beta chain was found in a study of CD8 T cells in Susac syndrome. The authors carried out high-throughput sequencing of TCR beta. They applied it to CD8+ and CD4+ T cells obtained from blood. Controls were drawn from healthy donors and were matched for age and sex. cDNA came from roughly 0.53 to 1 ug RNA primed by random hexamers. A single record per CDR3 protein comes from TCRdb applying MiXCR to the immunoSEQ multiplex PCR reads. The sample lists 150,000 or so distinct CDR3 sequences, around 92% occurring once. This CDR3 region has 14 residues. V was clipped by 7 bases and J by 5 bases; unmatched bases: 8.

V gene TRBV12-3 or TRBV12-4 combines with J gene TRBJ2-7, with 10 bases that match TRBD2. The sequence was obtained from a human donor in good health. Sequenced input: CD4+ T cells from PBMCs. The CDR3 here is CASTWSSGSNEQYF. The CDR3 DNA reads TGTGCCAGCACCTGGTCTAGCGGGAGTAACGAGCAGTACTTC.